A selection of T cell receptor beta chains follows, all from one sample in a study of CD8+ T cells in alopecia areata. Generated by immunoSEQ multiplex PCR, the TCRdb table keeps only in-frame clones and is missing some. The sample holds about 97,000 clones, roughly 41% seen once. Sequenced material: CD4+ T cells sorted from blood. The source is a human donor with alopecia areata. Both conserved end residues are part of each CDR3. Each record gives: D gene, V gene, clone size, J gene, CDR3 DNA, CDR3 protein. A D gene is named only where the DNA matches it firmly. Clone size is not always given. Where it is, it says once, few, many or a class for expanded clones.

d_call: TRBD1
v_call: TRBV5-1
clone_size: NA
j_call: TRBJ1-5
cdr3_nt: TGCGCCAGCAGCTTGGGACCGGGACAGGGAGACCCCCGCAATCAGCCCCAGCATTTT
cdr3_aa: CASSLGPGQGDPRNQPQHF

d_call: TRBD2
v_call: TRBV2
clone_size: few
j_call: TRBJ2-1
cdr3_nt: TGTGCCAGCAGTACTAGTGGTCTCGGGGGGGCCGGCAATGAGCAGTTCTTC
cdr3_aa: CASSTSGLGGAGNEQFF

d_call: NA
v_call: TRBV29-1
clone_size: NA
j_call: TRBJ1-4
cdr3_nt: TGCAGCGTTGTTCCCAAGGACAGTGAAAAACTGTTTTTT
cdr3_aa: CSVVPKDSEKLFF

d_call: NA
v_call: TRBV30
clone_size: NA
j_call: TRBJ1-2
cdr3_nt: TGTGCCTGGAGCCCGGGTGGTGACTATGGCTACACCTTC
cdr3_aa: CAWSPGGDYGYTF

d_call: NA
v_call: TRBV7-3
clone_size: NA
j_call: TRBJ2-5
cdr3_nt: TGTGCCAGCAGCCGCGGACAGTATGAGACCCAGTACTTC
cdr3_aa: CASSRGQYETQYF

d_call: NA
v_call: TRBV9
clone_size: few
j_call: TRBJ2-3
cdr3_nt: TGTGCCAGCACACGGGACTGGAGCACAGATACGCAGTATTTT
cdr3_aa: CASTRDWSTDTQYF

d_call: NA
v_call: TRBV6-6
clone_size: NA
j_call: TRBJ2-2
cdr3_nt: TGTGCCAGCAGTTCCAGGGGAAGCACCGGGGAGCTGTTTTTT
cdr3_aa: CASSSRGSTGELFF

d_call: NA
v_call: TRBV2
clone_size: NA
j_call: TRBJ2-3
cdr3_nt: TGTGCCAGCAGCGAGGATCGGATCAGCACAGATACGCAGTATTTT
cdr3_aa: CASSEDRISTDTQYF

d_call: NA
v_call: TRBV30
clone_size: NA
j_call: TRBJ1-1
cdr3_nt: TGTGCCTGGAGCAACATGAAGCAGGGTATGAACACTGAAGCTTTCTTT
cdr3_aa: CAWSNMKQGMNTEAFF

d_call: TRBD2
v_call: TRBV19
clone_size: few
j_call: TRBJ2-5
cdr3_nt: TGTGCCAGTAGTATTTTAGCGGGAGTGGAGACCCAGTACTTC
cdr3_aa: CASSILAGVETQYF